The entry below describes one TCR beta chain. Drawing of blood for sampling happened at baseline, at cycle 4 day 1, and at cycle 7 day 1. The data were taken from a study of OX40 agonist ivuxolimab in advanced cancers. Across the whole study: Partial responses were achieved by three patients: one hepatocellular carcinoma, two cutaneous melanoma.

Germline CDR1 MGHRA, CDR2 YSYEKL. The CDR3 has 14 amino acids. V was cut by 2 bases and J by 4 bases, with 9 bases left in between. Assay used: immunoSEQ multiplex PCR; TCRdb lists only in-frame clones, some missing. This table has tens of thousands of clones, approximately 80% appearing once. The receptor comes from an adult with an advanced solid tumor such as melanoma, head and neck, liver or kidney cancer. The chain combines TRBV4-1 with TRBJ1-3; D is unresolved. Here the sequenced sample was CD4+ or CD8+ T cells sorted from blood, taken in a trial of the OX40 agonist ivuxolimab. CDR3 in DNA: TGCGCCAGCAGCCAACCCCGAACGGGAAACACCATATATTTT. Protein: CASSQPRTGNTIYF.